This T cell receptor beta chain was sequenced during a study of blood T cell repertoires in COVID-19. Study summary: Samples representing acute and convalescent COVID-19 were sourced from the United States, Italy and Spain.

How the authors handled the data: By means of reference gene primer amplification, nucleated cell counts were estimated. The assay was immunoSEQ multiplex PCR, and TCRdb's table has in-frame clones only and misses some. The DNA was the basis for D and trimming; V, J and clone size are from that table. The sample carries 260,000 or so clones, 83% recorded once. It was within 2 weeks before study entry that exposed participants met a COVID-19 case. Germline V gives CDR1 LGHDT, CDR2 YNNKEL (reference sequence). With 5 bases clipped from V and 1 base from J, the junction kept 3 bases outside the gene matches. The length of the CDR3 is 14 residues.

The sequenced sample consisted of PBMCs or T cells enriched from blood (not recorded which). The chain joins TRBV3-1 (or the pseudogene TRBV3-2) to TRBJ1-1; 8 bases line up with TRBD1. The source of this sequence is a woman in her thirties or forties who had been exposed to COVID-19. CDR3 DNA: TGTGCCAGCAGCTCGGACAGGGCGAACACTGAAGCTTTCTTT. It encodes CASSSDRANTEAFF.